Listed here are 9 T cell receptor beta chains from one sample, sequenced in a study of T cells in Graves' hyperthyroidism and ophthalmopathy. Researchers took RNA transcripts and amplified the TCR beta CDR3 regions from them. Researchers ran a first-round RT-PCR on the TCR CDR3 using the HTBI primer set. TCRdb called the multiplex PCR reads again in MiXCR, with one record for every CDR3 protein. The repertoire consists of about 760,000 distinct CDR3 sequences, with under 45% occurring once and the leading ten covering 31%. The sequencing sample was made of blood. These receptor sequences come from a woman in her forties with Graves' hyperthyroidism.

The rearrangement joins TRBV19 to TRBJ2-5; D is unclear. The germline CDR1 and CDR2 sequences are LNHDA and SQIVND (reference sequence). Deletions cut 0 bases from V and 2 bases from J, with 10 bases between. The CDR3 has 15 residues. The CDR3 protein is CASSIEIRQQETQYF. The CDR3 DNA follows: TGTGCCAGTAGTATAGAGATCAGACAACAAGAGACCCAGTACTTC.

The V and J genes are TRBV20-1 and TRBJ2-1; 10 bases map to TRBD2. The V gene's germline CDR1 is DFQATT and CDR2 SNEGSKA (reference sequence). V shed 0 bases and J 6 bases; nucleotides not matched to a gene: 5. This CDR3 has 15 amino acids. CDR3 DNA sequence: TGCAGTGCTAGAGATTTTACTAGCGGGATCAATGAGCAGTTCTTC. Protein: CSARDFTSGINEQFF.

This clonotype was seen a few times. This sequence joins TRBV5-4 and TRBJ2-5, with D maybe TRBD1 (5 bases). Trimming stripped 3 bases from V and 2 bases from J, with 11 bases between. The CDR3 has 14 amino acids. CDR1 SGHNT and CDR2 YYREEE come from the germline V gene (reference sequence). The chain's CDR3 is CASSWGSRQETQYF. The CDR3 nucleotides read TGTGCCAGCAGCTGGGGCAGCCGACAAGAGACCCAGTACTTC.

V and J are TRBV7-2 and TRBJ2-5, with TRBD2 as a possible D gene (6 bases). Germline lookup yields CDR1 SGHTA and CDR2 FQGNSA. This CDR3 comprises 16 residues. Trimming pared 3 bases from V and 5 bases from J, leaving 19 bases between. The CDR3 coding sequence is TGTGCCAGCAGCTTCGACACCTTAGTGGGGAGGGAGACCCAGTACTTC. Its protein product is CASSFDTLVGRETQYF.

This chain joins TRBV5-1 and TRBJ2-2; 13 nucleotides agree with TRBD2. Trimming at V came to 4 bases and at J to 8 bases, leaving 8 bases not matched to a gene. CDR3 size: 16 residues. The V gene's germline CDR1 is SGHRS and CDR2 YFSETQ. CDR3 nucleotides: TGCGCCAGCAGCCGGCCGGGACTAGCGGGATCGGGGGAGCTGTTTTTT. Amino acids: CASSRPGLAGSGELFF.

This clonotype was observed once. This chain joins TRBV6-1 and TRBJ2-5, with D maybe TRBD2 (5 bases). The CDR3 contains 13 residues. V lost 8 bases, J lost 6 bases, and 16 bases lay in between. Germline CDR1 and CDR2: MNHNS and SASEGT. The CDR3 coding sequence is TGTGCCAGCGGCGGACGGGATCGTCAGACCCAGTACTTC. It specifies CASGGRDRQTQYF.

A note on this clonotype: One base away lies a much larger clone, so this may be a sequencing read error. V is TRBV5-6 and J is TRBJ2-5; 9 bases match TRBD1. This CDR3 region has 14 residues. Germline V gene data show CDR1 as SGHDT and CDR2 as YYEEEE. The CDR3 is CASRTKTGGETRYF. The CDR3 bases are TGTGCCAGCAGAACCAAGACAGGGGGGGAGACCCGGTACTTC.

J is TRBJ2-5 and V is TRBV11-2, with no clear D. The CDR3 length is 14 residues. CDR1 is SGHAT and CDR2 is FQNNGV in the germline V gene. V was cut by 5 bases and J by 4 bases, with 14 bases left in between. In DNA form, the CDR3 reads TGTGCCAGCAGCCCCCAGCCCCGAGGAGAGACCCAGTACTTC. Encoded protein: CASSPQPRGETQYF.

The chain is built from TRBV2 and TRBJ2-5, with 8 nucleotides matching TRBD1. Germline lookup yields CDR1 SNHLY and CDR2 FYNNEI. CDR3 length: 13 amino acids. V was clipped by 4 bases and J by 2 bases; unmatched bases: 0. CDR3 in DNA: TGTGCCAGCAGTGGGGACAGGCAAGAGACCCAGTACTTC. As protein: CASSGDRQETQYF.